This T cell receptor beta chain is drawn from a study of cytomegalovirus exposure and HLA in healthy donors. The CDR3 length is 15 residues. V lost 7 bases, J lost 7 bases, and 12 bases stayed unmatched. Germline-derived CDR1 and CDR2 are MNHNY and SVGAGI (reference sequence). About this clone: Antigen: not known.

Study-wide findings and caveats: Earlier analysis looked at TCR beta V segments, and most were productive about 90% or about 30% of the time. Presence/absence results assume similar sequencing depth per donor, which may not hold. Upon later analysis, HLA-associated TCR beta chains proved more clonally expanded than other, equally common chains. CMV antigen specificity was confirmed in vitro for three CMV-associated chains.

Primers included in the PCR were 60 Vbeta and 13 Jbeta primers. The repertoire was sequenced with immunoSEQ multiplex PCR; TCRdb's copy has only in-frame clones and lacks some. This sample carries some 96,000 clones, approximately 64% of them seen once, and the ten largest clones take more than 2.5%. Sequences were obtained from PBMCs. The TCR comes from a man aged 55 to 70 in good health and CMV-seronegative. This chain uses TRBV6-6 with TRBJ2-1; 8 positions agree with TRBD2. The CDR3, as DNA: TGTGCCAGCAAGGCCCCCGGGGGGGTCGGAAATGAGCAGTTCTTC. The encoded protein is CASKAPGGVGNEQFF.